This T cell receptor beta chain came from a study of graft-versus-host responses after intestinal transplantation (dated by TCRdb to 2020 to 2022). Regarding the research as a whole: The transplants that recipients got were multivisceral, liver-intestinal, or isolated intestinal. Anti-thymocyte globulin induction was given to all recipients, followed by maintenance tacrolimus and steroids for roughly 3 years. Bulk TCR-beta CDR3 sequencing was used to track graft-versus-host and host-versus-graft alloreactive T cell clones in the graft, circulation and bone marrow after intestinal transplantation. To identify alloreactive clones, pre-transplant mixed lymphocyte reaction products were sequenced and then compared with unstimulated pre-transplant donor and recipient T cells. Of the 20 to 25 intestinal transplant recipients enrolled in the cohort, one of whom was a retransplant, 3 patients without pretransplant specimens were excluded. Donor T cell macrochimerism was defined as a peak of at least 4% donor T cells among recipient peripheral blood mononuclear cells. Rather than going through the commercial service, samples from three later patients were sequenced in-house on an Illumina MiSeq and processed with MiXCR. Broader findings and caveats from the paper: The relatively low number and heterogeneity of intestinal transplant patients limited the conclusions. In the allografts of patients with donor T cell macrochimerism, GvH to HvG T cell clonal ratios were high. GvH clones turned up in recipient bone marrow, with some appearing earlier in ileal mucosa or blood, a pattern consistent with an intestinal mucosal origin. Early after transplant, peak levels of circulating GvH clones were found to be associated with declines in HvG clones.

As concerns this clone: It has no known antigen specificity. Base qualities are not recorded, but no much larger clone differs from it by a single base.

The library was prepared using the immunoSEQ multiplex PCR assay. For most patients, genomic DNA was subjected to high-throughput TCR-beta CDR3 sequencing by Adaptive Biotechnologies. In the paper's pipeline: TCR sequencing data were retrieved from Adaptive's ImmunoSEQ software for 15 to 20 patients, whereas a few other patients were processed with MiXCR and VDJtools. Because the origin of CDR3 nucleotide sequences shared between donor and recipient could not be assigned, those sequences were removed. To be classed as alloreactive, a clone needed at least 2-fold expansion over unstimulated cells and a minimum CFSE-low frequency of 0.002% (template counts) or 0.001% (read counts). Mappable clones were those detected in sequenced pre-transplant spleen, lymph node, or MLR CFSE-low populations of the donor or recipient. Cumulative frequency of alloreactive clones was calculated as a percentage of all sequences weighted by copy number. This is the immuneACCESS table as TCRdb keeps it, with only in-frame sequences that have V and J called. A part of the clones is gone; compared with another copy, unresolved V genes explain less than half, and the rest is unexplained. D and trimming come from the DNA, and the V and J calls and clone size come from that table. This sample comprises 18,000 or so clones, approximately 95% of them detected only once. The ten top clones hold 0.65% to 1% of the sample.

Blood samples were collected up to 4 times in the first month after transplant and then at least monthly when available. The source of this sequence is a human patient who received an intestinal transplant, so some T cells may come from the graft donor. Sequenced here: PBMCs, sampled 23 days after intestinal transplant.

The CDR3 in this case is CASSLASGEPNTGELFF. In nucleotides, the sequence is TGTGCCAGCAGCTTAGCGTCGGGGGAGCCGAACACCGGGGAGCTGTTTTTT. The chain is assembled from TRBV7-2 and TRBJ2-2; TRBD2 is possibly the D segment (6 matching bases). The CDR3, from cysteine to phenylalanine, totals 17 residues. Only the CDR3 part of the read is kept: 51 bases, read in frame from the first base. Sequences SGHTA (CDR1) and FQGNSA (CDR2) are obtained from the germline V gene. V is cut by 0 bases and J by 0 bases, and the space between the germline ends is 11 bases.